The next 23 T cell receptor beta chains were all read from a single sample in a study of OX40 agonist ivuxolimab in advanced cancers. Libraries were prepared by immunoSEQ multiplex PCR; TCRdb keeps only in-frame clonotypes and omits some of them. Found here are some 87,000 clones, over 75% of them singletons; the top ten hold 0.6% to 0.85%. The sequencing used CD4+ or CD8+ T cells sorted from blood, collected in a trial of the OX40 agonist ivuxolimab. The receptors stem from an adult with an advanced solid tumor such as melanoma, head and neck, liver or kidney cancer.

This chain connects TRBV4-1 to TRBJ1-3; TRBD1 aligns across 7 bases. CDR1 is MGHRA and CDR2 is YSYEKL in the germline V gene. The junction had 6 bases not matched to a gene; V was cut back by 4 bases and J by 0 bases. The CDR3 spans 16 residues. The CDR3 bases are TGCGCCAGCAGCCGAGAGGGACAGTTCTCTGGAAACACCATATATTTT. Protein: CASSREGQFSGNTIYF.

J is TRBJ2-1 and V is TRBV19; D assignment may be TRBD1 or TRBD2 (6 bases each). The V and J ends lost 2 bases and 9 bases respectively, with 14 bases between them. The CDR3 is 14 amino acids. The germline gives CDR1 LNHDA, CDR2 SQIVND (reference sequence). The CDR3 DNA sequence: TGTGCCAGTAGTATAAAAGTAGGGGGGCGTGAGCAGTTCTTC. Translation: CASSIKVGGREQFF.

CDR3 in amino acids: CASSLGPANYGYTF. DNA for the CDR3: TGTGCCAGCAGCTTAGGGCCAGCTAACTATGGCTACACCTTC. V usage is TRBV7-2 and J usage is TRBJ1-2; D remains unclear. CDR1 is SGHTA, CDR2 FQGNSA, per germline. V lost 1 base and J 0 bases, leaving 6 bases between the germline ends. This CDR3 comprises 14 residues.

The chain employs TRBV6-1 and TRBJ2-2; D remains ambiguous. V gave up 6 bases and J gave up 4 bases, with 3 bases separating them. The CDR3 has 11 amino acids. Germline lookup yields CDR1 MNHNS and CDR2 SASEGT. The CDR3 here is CASSSTGELFF. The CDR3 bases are TGTGCCAGCAGCAGCACCGGGGAGCTGTTTTTT.

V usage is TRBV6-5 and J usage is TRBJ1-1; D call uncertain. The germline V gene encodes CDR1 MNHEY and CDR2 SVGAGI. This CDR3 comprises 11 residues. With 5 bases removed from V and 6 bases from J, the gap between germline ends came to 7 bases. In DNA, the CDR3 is TGTGCCAGCAGTGAAATCGCTGAAGCTTTCTTT. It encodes CASSEIAEAFF.

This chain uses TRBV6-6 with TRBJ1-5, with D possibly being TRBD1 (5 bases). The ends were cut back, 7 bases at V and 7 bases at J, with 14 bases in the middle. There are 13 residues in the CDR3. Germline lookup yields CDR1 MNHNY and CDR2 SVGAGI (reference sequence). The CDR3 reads CASTLEGRQPQHF. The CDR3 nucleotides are TGTGCCAGCACCCTAGAGGGACGGCAGCCCCAGCATTTT.

The CDR3 DNA reads TGTGCCAGCAGCCAAGTTTGGAACACTGAAGCTTTCTTT. Amino acids: CASSQVWNTEAFF. The rearrangement joins TRBV14 to TRBJ1-1; unclear D gene. Trimming removed 1 base from V and 1 base from J, with 4 bases in between. In germline, CDR1 is SGHDN, CDR2 FVKESK. The CDR3 runs 13 residues. Together with reference TRBV14 and TRBJ1-1, the CDR3 gives the full variable domain: EAGVTQFPSHSVIEKGQTVTLRCDPISGHDNLYWYRRVMGKEIKFLLHFVKESKQDESGMPNNRFLAERTGGTYSTLKVQPAELEDSGVYFCASSQVWNTEAFFGQGTRLTVV.

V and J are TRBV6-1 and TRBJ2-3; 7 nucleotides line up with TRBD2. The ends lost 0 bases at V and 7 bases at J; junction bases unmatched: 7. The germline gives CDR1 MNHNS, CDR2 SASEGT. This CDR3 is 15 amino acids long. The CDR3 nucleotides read TGTGCCAGCAGTGAAGCCGGCGGGAGTGGGTATACGCAGTATTTT. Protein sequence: CASSEAGGSGYTQYF.

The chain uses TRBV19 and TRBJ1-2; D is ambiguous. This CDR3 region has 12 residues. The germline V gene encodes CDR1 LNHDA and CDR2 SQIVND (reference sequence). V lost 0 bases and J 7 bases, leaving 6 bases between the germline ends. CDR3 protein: CASSIDSGGYTF. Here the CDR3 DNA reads TGTGCCAGTAGTATAGATTCGGGTGGCTACACCTTC.

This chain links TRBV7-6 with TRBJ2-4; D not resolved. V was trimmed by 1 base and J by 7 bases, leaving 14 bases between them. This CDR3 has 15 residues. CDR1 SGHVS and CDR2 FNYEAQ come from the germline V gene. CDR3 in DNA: TGTGCCAGCAGCTTAGACCCCGGCGGCTTGAACATTCAGTACTTC. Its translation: CASSLDPGGLNIQYF.

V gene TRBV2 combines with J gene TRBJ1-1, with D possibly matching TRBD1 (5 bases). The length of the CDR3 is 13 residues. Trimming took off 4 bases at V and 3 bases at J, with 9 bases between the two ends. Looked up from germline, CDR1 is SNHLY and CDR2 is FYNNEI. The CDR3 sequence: CASSVGAYTEAFF. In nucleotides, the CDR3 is TGTGCCAGCAGTGTAGGGGCGTACACTGAAGCTTTCTTT.

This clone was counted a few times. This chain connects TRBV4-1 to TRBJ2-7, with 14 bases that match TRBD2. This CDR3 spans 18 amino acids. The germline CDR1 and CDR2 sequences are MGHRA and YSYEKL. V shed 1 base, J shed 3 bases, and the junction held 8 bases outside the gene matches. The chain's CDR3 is CASSQGLTGTSGGYEQYF. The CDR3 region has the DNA TGCGCCAGCAGCCAAGGGTTGACCGGGACTAGCGGGGGCTACGAGCAGTACTTC.

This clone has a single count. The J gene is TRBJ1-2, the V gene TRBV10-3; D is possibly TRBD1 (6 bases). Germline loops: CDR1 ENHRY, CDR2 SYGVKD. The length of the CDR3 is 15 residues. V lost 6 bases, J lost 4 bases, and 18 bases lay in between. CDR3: CAISPTDRTLYGYTF. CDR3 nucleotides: TGTGCCATCAGCCCAACCGACAGGACTCTCTATGGCTACACCTTC.

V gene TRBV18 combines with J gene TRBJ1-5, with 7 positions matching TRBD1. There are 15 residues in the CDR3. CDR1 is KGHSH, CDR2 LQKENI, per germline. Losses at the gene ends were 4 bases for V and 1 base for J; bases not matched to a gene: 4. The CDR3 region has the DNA TGTGCCAGCTCACATTCGGGACAGAGCAATCAGCCCCAGCATTTT. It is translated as CASSHSGQSNQPQHF.

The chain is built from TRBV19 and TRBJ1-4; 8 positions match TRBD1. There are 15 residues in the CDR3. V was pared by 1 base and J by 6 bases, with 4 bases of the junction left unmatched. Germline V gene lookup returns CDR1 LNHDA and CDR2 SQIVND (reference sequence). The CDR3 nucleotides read TGTGCCAGTAGTATAGTAGGGACAGGTCATGAAAAACTGTTTTTT. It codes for CASSIVGTGHEKLFF.

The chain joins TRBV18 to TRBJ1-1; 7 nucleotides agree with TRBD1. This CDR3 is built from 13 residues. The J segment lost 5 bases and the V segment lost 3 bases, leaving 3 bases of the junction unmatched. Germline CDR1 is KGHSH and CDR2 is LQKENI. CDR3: CASSPGTATEAFF. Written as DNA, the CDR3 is TGTGCCAGCTCACCGGGGACAGCTACTGAAGCTTTCTTT.

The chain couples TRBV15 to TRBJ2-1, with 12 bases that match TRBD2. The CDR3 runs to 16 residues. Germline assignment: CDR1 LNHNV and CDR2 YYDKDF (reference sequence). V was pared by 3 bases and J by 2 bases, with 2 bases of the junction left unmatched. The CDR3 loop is CATSSRTSGTYNEQFF. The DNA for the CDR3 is TGTGCCACCAGCAGCAGGACTAGCGGGACCTACAATGAGCAGTTCTTC.

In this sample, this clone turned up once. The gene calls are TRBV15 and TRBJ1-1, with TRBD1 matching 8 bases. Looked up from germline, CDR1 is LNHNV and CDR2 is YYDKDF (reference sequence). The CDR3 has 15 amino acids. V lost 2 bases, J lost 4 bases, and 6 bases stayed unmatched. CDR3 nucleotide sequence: TGTGCCACCAGCAGACAATCAGGGGGCGGCACTGAAGCTTTCTTT. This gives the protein CATSRQSGGGTEAFF.

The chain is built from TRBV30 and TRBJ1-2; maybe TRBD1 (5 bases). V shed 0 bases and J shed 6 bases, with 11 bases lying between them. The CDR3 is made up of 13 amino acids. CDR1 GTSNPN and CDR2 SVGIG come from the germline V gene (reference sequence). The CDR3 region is CAWSVGGADGYTF. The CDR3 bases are TGTGCCTGGAGTGTGGGAGGGGCAGATGGCTACACCTTC.

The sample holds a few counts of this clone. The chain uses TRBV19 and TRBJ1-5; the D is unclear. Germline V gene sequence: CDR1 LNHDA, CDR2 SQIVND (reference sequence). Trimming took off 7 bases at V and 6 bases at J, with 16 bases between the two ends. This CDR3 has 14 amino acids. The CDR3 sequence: CASNVATLSQPQHF. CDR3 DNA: TGTGCCAGTAACGTTGCCACACTCTCTCAGCCCCAGCATTTT. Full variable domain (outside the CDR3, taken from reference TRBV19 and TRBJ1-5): DGGITQSPKYLFRKEGQNVTLSCEQNLNHDAMYWYRQDPGQGLRLIYYSQIVNDFQKGDIAEGYSVSREKKESFPLTVTSAQKNPTAFYLCASNVATLSQPQHFGDGTRLSIL.

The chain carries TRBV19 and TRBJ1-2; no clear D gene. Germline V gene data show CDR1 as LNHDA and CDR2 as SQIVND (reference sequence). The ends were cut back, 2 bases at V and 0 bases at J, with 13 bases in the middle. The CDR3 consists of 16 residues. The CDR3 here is CASSISTDQANYGYTF. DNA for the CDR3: TGTGCCAGTAGTATATCAACAGACCAGGCTAACTATGGCTACACCTTC.

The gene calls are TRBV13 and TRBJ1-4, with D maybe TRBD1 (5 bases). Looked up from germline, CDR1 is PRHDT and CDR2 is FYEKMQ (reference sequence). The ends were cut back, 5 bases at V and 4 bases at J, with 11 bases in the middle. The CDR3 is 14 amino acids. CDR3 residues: CASSLLGDNEKLFF. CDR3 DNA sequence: TGTGCCAGCAGCCTCCTGGGGGATAATGAAAAACTGTTTTTT.

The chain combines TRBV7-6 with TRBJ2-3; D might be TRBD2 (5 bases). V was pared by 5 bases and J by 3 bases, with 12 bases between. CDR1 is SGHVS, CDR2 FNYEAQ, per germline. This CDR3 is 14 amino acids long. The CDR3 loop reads CASSPGSGTDTQYF. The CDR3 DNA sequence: TGTGCCAGCAGCCCGGGGTCGGGTACAGATACGCAGTATTTT.